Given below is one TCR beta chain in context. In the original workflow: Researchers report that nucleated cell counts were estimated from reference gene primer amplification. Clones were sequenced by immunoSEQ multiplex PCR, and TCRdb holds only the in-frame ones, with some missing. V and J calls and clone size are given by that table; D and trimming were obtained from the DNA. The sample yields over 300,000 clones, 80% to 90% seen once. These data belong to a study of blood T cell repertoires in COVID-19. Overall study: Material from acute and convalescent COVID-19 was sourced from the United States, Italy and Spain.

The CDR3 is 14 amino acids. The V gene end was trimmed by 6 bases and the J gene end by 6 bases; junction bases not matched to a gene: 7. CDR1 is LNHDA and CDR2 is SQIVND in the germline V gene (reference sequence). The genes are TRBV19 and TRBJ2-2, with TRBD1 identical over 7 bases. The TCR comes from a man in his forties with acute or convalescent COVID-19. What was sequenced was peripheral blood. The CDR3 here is CASRRQGTPGELFF. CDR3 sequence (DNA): TGTGCCAGTAGGAGACAGGGTACGCCCGGGGAGCTGTTTTTT.